The entry that follows covers one T cell receptor (beta chain) sequence. The antigen is undetermined. Trimming removed 7 bases from V and 4 bases from J; junction bases left unmatched: 1. The germline V gene encodes CDR1 SGHDT and CDR2 YYEEEE. The CDR3 runs to 13 residues. The data stem from a study of cytomegalovirus exposure and HLA in healthy donors. Findings of the study overall: For most subjects, TCR beta sequences were reported to predict HLA-A and HLA-B alleles with accuracy. The likely explanation for a cluster of highly shared sequence variants was sequencing artifact. CMV antigen specificity of a few CMV-associated chains was confirmed in vitro. The authors later found TCR association rates varying by HLA locus, with DRB1 most and HLA-C fewest.

Researchers ran the PCR with 60 Vbeta and 13 Jbeta primers. Here immunoSEQ multiplex PCR was the method, and the copy in TCRdb shows in-frame clones only, minus some. This table has 100,000 to 150,000 clones, more than 65% appearing once. The specimen was PBMCs. This chain links TRBV5-6 with TRBJ1-6, with 8 bases lining up with TRBD1. This TCR came from a man in his late teens or twenties in good health and CMV-seropositive. The CDR3 DNA is TGTGCCAGCCGGGACAGGTATAATTCACCCCTCCACTTT. Amino acids: CASRDRYNSPLHF. The full variable domain, in which reference TRBV5-6 and TRBJ1-6 provide the parts outside the CDR3, is DAGVTQSPTHLIKTRGQQVTLRCSPKSGHDTVSWYQQALGQGPQFIFQYYEEEERQRGNFPDRFSGHQFPNYSSELNVNALLLGDSALYLCASRDRYNSPLHFGNGTRLTVT.